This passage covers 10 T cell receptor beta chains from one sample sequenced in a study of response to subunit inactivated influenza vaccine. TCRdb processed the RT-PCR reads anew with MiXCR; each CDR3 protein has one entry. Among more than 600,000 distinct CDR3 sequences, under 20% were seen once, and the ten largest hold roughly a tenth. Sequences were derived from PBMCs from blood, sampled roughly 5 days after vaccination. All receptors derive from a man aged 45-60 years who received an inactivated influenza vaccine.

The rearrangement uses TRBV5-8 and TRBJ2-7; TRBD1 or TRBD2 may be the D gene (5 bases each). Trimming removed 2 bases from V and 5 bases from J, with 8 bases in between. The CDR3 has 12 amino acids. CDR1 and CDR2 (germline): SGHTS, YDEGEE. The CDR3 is CASSFREHEQYF. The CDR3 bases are TGTGCCAGCAGCTTCAGGGAGCACGAGCAGTACTTC.

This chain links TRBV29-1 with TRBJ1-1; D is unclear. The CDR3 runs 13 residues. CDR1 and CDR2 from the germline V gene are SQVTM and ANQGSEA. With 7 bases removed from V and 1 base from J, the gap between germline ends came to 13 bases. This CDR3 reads CSANLRWNTEAFF. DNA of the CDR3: TGCAGCGCAAACTTAAGATGGAACACTGAAGCTTTCTTT.

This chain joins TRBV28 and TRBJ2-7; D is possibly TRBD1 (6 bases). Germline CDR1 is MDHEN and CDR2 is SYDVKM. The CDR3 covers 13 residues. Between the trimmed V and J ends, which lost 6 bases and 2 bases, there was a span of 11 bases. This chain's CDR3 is CASRGALAYEQYF. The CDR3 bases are TGTGCCAGCAGGGGGGCACTAGCCTACGAGCAGTACTTC.

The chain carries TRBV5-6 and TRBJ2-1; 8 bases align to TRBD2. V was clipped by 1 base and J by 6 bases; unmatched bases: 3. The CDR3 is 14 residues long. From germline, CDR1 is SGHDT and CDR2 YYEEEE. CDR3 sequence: CASSLSLAGNEQFF. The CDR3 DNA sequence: TGTGCCAGCAGCTTGAGCCTAGCGGGCAATGAGCAGTTCTTC.

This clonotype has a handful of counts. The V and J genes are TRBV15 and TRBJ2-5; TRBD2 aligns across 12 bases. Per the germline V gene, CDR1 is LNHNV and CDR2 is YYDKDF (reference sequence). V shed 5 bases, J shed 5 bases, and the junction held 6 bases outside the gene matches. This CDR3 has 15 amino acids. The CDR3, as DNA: TGTGCCACCAGCGCACGGACTAGCGGGGATGAGACCCAGTACTTC. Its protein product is CATSARTSGDETQYF.

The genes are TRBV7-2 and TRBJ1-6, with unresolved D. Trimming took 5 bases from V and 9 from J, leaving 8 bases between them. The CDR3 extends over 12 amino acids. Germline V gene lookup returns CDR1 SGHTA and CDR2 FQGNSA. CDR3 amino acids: CASSRVGSPLHF. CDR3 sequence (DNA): TGTGCCAGCAGCCGGGTCGGTTCACCCCTCCACTTT. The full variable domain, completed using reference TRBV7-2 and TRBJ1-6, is GAGVSQSPSNKVTEKGKDVELRCDPISGHTALYWYRQSLGQGLEFLIYFQGNSAPDKSGLPSDRFSAERTGGSVSTLTIQRTQQEDSAVYLCASSRVGSPLHFGNGTRLTVT.

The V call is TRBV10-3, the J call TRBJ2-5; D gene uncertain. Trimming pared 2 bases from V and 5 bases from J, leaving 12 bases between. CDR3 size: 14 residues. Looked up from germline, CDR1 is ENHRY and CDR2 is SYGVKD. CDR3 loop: CAISETTLRETQYF. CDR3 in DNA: TGTGCCATCAGTGAGACAACACTCCGGGAGACCCAGTACTTC.

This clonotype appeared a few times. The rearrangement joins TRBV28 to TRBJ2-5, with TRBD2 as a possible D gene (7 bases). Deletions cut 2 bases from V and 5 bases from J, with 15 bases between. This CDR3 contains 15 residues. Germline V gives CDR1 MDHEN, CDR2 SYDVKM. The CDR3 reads CASSLGGGGEETQYF. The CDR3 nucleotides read TGTGCCAGCAGTTTAGGTGGGGGGGGCGAGGAGACCCAGTACTTC.

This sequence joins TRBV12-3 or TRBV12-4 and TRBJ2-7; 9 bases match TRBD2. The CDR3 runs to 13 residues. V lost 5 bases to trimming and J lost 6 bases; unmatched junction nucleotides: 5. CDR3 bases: TGTGCCAGCAGTCGCCAGCGGGAGGCCGAGCAGTACTTC. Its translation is CASSRQREAEQYF.

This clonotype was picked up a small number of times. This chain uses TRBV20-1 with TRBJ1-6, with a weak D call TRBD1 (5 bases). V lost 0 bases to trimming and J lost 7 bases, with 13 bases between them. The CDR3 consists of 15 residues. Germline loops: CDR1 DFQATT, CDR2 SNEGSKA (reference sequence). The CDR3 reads CSAREQGSRNSPLHF. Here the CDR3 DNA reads TGCAGTGCTAGAGAGCAGGGTTCTCGGAATTCACCCCTCCACTTT.